The 17 T cell receptor beta chains below were found in one sample sequenced in a study of tumor and adjacent non-tumor tissue in lung cancer. No cell sorting was done before RNA was extracted from the tissue. The library came from three nested PCR rounds adapted from ARM-PCR protocols. TCRdb itself ran the multiplex PCR reads through MiXCR, one entry per CDR3 protein. This sample has 69,000 or so distinct CDR3 sequences, with 60% to 75% found just once. The sample consisted of lung tumor tissue. These receptors originate from a man aged 55 to 70 with non-small cell lung cancer.

Remarks on this clonotype: At one end, the junction sequence differs from germline, possibly due to a read error. This chain uses TRBV29-1 with TRBJ1-2; D might be TRBD1 (5 bases). Germline CDR1 and CDR2: SQVTM and ANQGSEA. The CDR3 has 12 amino acids. The CDR3 loop is CNVTEINYDYTF. The CDR3 DNA is TGCAACGTGACAGAAATTAACTATGACTACACCTTC.

Only a few counts were recorded for this clonotype. This chain uses TRBV6-1 with TRBJ1-1; D is ambiguous. Trimming left V 10 bases short and J 1 base short, with 13 bases between. Germline lookup yields CDR1 MNHNS and CDR2 SASEGT. The CDR3 has 13 residues. CDR3 sequence: CANTTEQNTEAFF. The DNA of the CDR3 is TGTGCCAACACCACAGAACAGAACACTGAAGCTTTCTTT.

For this clonotype: This CDR3 fails to terminate in the conserved phenylalanine or tryptophan, so it likely reflects a read error. The chain carries TRBV20-1 and TRBJ1-5; 8 bases are a match to TRBD1. Germline V lookup: CDR1 DFQATT, CDR2 SNEGSKA (reference sequence). The CDR3 contains 12 residues. V dropped 6 bases and J dropped 5; count of bases not matched to a gene: 3. Here the CDR3 reads CSATGGYQPQHY. CDR3 coding DNA: TGCAGTGCCACAGGGGGGTATCAGCCCCAGCATTAT.

A note on this clonotype: The junction differs from germline at one of its ends, possibly a read error. The rearrangement uses TRBV6-5 and TRBJ2-4; a possible D gene is TRBD2 (5 bases). The CDR3 totals 15 residues. Germline assignment: CDR1 MNHEY and CDR2 SVGAGI. This CDR3 reads CASSYNRGSGSIQYF. DNA for the CDR3: TGTGCCAGCAGTTACAACCGGGGTTCGGGGAGCATTCAATACTTC.

Concerning this clonotype itself: At one boundary the junction diverges from the germline segment, which might be a read error. This CDR3 reads CVSSQGTVGSIQYF. In DNA form, the CDR3 reads TGTGTCAGCAGCCAAGGGACAGTTGGTAGCATTCAATACTTC. The genes are TRBV14 and TRBJ2-4; 7 positions match TRBD1. CDR1 is SGHDN and CDR2 is FVKESK in the germline V gene. The CDR3 length is 14 residues.

Comment on this clonotype: Relative to the germline gene, one junction end is altered; a read error may explain this. The chain combines TRBV7-9 with TRBJ2-5; TRBD2 is a possible D gene (5 bases). Germline CDR1 SEHNR, CDR2 FQNEAQ (reference sequence). This CDR3 spans 20 amino acids. The CDR3, as DNA: TGTGACAGCAGCTTCTGGATTAGCGTGAGGGCCGGCCGATCCTCAGAGACCCAGTACTTC. Translation gives CDSSFWISVRAGRSSETQYF.

For this clonotype: This may stem from a read error, because a much larger clone lies one nucleotide away. The rearrangement links TRBV24-1 to TRBJ2-7, with 8 bases that match TRBD1. The CDR3 runs 15 residues. Germline lookup yields CDR1 KGHDR and CDR2 SFDVKD. CDR3 sequence: CVTSDRQGRAYEQYF. CDR3 DNA sequence: TGTGTCACCAGTGACAGACAGGGGAGAGCCTACGAGCAGTACTTC.

In this sample, this clonotype turned up many times. This rearrangement joins TRBV7-9 to TRBJ2-5, with 9 bases fitting TRBD2. Germline V gives CDR1 SEHNR, CDR2 FQNEAQ (reference sequence). The CDR3 runs to 16 residues. Unmatched junction bases numbered 12, after V lost 5 bases and J lost 5 bases. CDR3 sequence (DNA): TGTGCCAGCAGCGCGTTAGCGGGAGCGCTTTTGGAGACCCAGTACTTC. It yields the protein CASSALAGALLETQYF.

Concerning this clonotype: Being one base from a much bigger clone, this may be a read error. This chain links TRBV20-1 with TRBJ2-1; possibly TRBD1 or TRBD2 for D (5 bases each). CDR1 is DFQATT, CDR2 SNEGSKA, per germline (reference sequence). The CDR3 is 12 residues long. Trimming shortened V by 6 bases and J by 14 bases, and 20 bases separated the two germline ends. CDR3 sequence reads: CSARVGGGEEFF. In DNA, the CDR3 is TGCAGTGCCAGGGTAGGAGGAGGCGAGGAGTTCTTC.

Worth noting for this clonotype: An end of the junction differs from the germline gene, which may be a read error. The V gene is TRBV20-1, the J gene TRBJ2-7; 7 bases are shared with TRBD1. The CDR3 spans 12 residues. The germline V gene encodes CDR1 DFQATT and CDR2 SNEGSKA (reference sequence). Here the CDR3 DNA reads TGCAGTGTGAGGGACAGACTCGACGAGCAATACTTC. This translates into CSVRDRLDEQYF.

This clonotype was seen many times. This CDR3 reads CASSLVGYNYGYTF. CDR3 coding DNA: TGTGCCAGCAGCTTGGTGGGATATAACTATGGCTACACCTTC. This sequence joins TRBV5-6 and TRBJ1-2; no definite D call. V gave up 0 bases and J gave up 1 base, with 7 bases separating them. From germline, CDR1 is SGHDT and CDR2 YYEEEE. This CDR3 contains 14 residues. The entire variable domain, with the rest obtained from reference TRBV5-6 and TRBJ1-2, is as follows: DAGVTQSPTHLIKTRGQQVTLRCSPKSGHDTVSWYQQALGQGPQFIFQYYEEEERQRGNFPDRFSGHQFPNYSSELNVNALLLGDSALYLCASSLVGYNYGYTFGSGTRLTVV.

This clonotype was seen more than once but under ten times. The genes are TRBV5-4 and TRBJ2-1; D may be TRBD2 (6 bases). Germline values: CDR1 SGHNT, CDR2 YYREEE (reference sequence). Trimming took 8 bases from V and 7 from J, leaving 19 bases between them. CDR3 length: 14 residues. CDR3 region: CARRWRDWGNEQFF. In DNA, the CDR3 is TGTGCCAGAAGATGGCGGGACTGGGGGAATGAGCAGTTCTTC.

The chain employs TRBV10-3 and TRBJ2-1; weak D call: TRBD1 (5 bases). Trimming cost V 11 bases and J 6 bases, with 20 bases left between them. This CDR3 comprises 14 residues. Per germline, CDR1 ENHRY and CDR2 SYGVKD. Here the CDR3 DNA reads TGTGCCTTCAATGAGTCAAGTAGGGGCAATGAGCAGTTCTTC. This translates into CAFNESSRGNEQFF.

This chain connects TRBV5-4 to TRBJ2-2, with D possibly TRBD2 on 6 matching bases. Germline CDR1 reads SGHNT; CDR2 reads YYREEE (reference sequence). CDR3 length equals 16 residues. V lost 2 bases and J lost 5, with 16 bases in between. DNA of the CDR3: TGTGCCAGCAGCTTTGGGGCGGGACCAAAGACCGGGGAGCTGTTTTTT. Translating it yields CASSFGAGPKTGELFF.

The chain is built from TRBV5-4 and TRBJ1-2, with D perhaps TRBD1 (5 bases). The CDR3 loop spans 15 amino acids. Trimming cost V 4 bases and J 6 bases, with 19 bases left between them. Germline loops: CDR1 SGHNT, CDR2 YYREEE (reference sequence). CDR3 amino acids: CASSHIRTRKNGYTF. Written as DNA, the CDR3 is TGTGCCAGCAGCCATATCCGGACAAGGAAGAATGGCTACACCTTC.

V gene TRBV29-1 combines with J gene TRBJ2-5; 7 bases are shared with TRBD1. The germline V gene encodes CDR1 SQVTM and CDR2 ANQGSEA. The CDR3 spans 14 residues. CDR3 coding DNA: TGCAGTATTGAGGGACAGAGGGTAGGGGAGACCCAGTACTTC. Its translation: CSIEGQRVGETQYF.

Note on this clonotype: At one end the junction does not follow the germline gene, possibly because of a read error. The J gene is TRBJ1-2, the V gene TRBV5-5; D gene ambiguous. The CDR3 contains 14 residues. Looked up from germline, CDR1 is SGHKS and CDR2 is YYEKEE (reference sequence). The CDR3 nucleotides read TGTGCCAGGAGCTTGCAGGTCCCCAGCTATGGCTATACCTTC. Translating it yields CARSLQVPSYGYTF.